Described below is a single T cell receptor beta chain sequence and its context. The record originates from a study of T cell responses to AZD1222 COVID-19 vaccine. Germline-derived CDR1 and CDR2 are MNHEY and SVGAGI. Trimming shortened V by 5 bases and J by 3 bases, and 14 bases separated the two germline ends. The CDR3 has 14 amino acids. This table comes from immunoSEQ multiplex PCR, and its TCRdb copy is limited to in-frame clones, with some not included. Found here are 100,000 to 120,000 clones, 85% to 90% of them singletons; the top ten hold roughly two fifths. The clonotype originates from an adult who received the AZD1222 COVID-19 vaccine. The V call is TRBV6-5, the J call TRBJ2-7; D gene unclear. Source: peripheral blood, taken 28 days after the second AZD1222 dose. For the CDR3, the DNA is TGTGCCAGCAGTCCATTTCTTACGGGCTACGAGCAGTACTTC. Translated, it gives CASSPFLTGYEQYF.